The subject of this entry is one T cell receptor beta chain. This CDR3 has 14 amino acids. Germline lookup yields CDR1 MNHEY and CDR2 SMNVEV (reference sequence). The V gene lost 1 base and the J gene lost 2 bases, with 8 bases spanning the gap. The sample belongs to a study of blood T cell repertoires in COVID-19. Study context: Italy, Spain and the United States were the sources of the convalescent and acute COVID-19 samples. From T cells, B-cell-depleted T cells, or PBMCs came the material, which was cDNA or gDNA.

How the authors handled the data: Counts of nucleated cells, estimated from reference gene primer amplification, were obtained. Clones were sequenced by immunoSEQ multiplex PCR, and TCRdb holds only the in-frame ones, with some missing. The V and J calls and clone size were taken over from that table, and D and trimming were inferred from the DNA. Seen here are just over 70,000 clones, 80% observed once, and the top ten hold 18%. The chain is built from TRBV27 and TRBJ1-1; D uncertain. The sequence was obtained from a man between 65 and 85 years old who had recovered from COVID-19. Sequencing was carried out using peripheral blood. The chain's CDR3 is CASSLYQANTEAFF. DNA for the CDR3: TGTGCCAGCAGTTTATATCAGGCAAACACTGAAGCTTTCTTT.